Shown below are 12 T cell receptor beta chains from a single sample sequenced in a study of OX40 agonist ivuxolimab in advanced cancers. Clones were sequenced by immunoSEQ multiplex PCR, and TCRdb holds only the in-frame ones, with some missing. This table has about 36,000 clones, roughly 77% appearing once. The sample in question was CD4+ or CD8+ T cells sorted from blood, obtained in a trial of the OX40 agonist ivuxolimab. These receptor sequences come from an adult with an advanced solid tumor such as melanoma, head and neck, liver or kidney cancer.

This chain connects TRBV9 to TRBJ1-2, with D possibly matching TRBD1 (5 bases). V gave up 5 bases and J gave up 5 bases, with 16 bases separating them. In germline, CDR1 is SGDLS, CDR2 YYNGEE. The CDR3 has 14 amino acids. Here the CDR3 DNA reads TGTGCCAGCAGTTCTGGGCAGGGAATATATGGCTACACCTTC. Its translation is CASSSGQGIYGYTF. Together with reference TRBV9 and TRBJ1-2, the CDR3 gives the full variable domain: DSGVTQTPKHLITATGQRVTLRCSPRSGDLSVYWYQQSLDQGLQFLIQYYNGEERAKGNILERFSAQQFPDLHSELNLSSLELGDSALYFCASSSGQGIYGYTFGSGTRLTVV.

V is TRBV11-2 and J is TRBJ2-5; D uncertain. The CDR3 sequence is 14 residues long. Germline V lookup: CDR1 SGHAT, CDR2 FQNNGV. Trimming left V 5 bases short and J 2 bases short, with 12 bases between. Here the CDR3 DNA reads TGTGCCAGCAGCGCAGGCCTCGTGCAAGAGACCCAGTACTTC. It codes for CASSAGLVQETQYF. Full variable domain (rest looked up from reference TRBV11-2 and TRBJ2-5): EAGVAQSPRYKIIEKRQSVAFWCNPISGHATLYWYQQILGQGPKLLIQFQNNGVVDDSQLPKDRFSAERLKGVDSTLKIQPAKLEDSAVYLCASSAGLVQETQYFGPGTRLLVL.

The rearrangement links TRBV7-2 to TRBJ1-2, with 7 bases identical to TRBD1. The CDR3 extends over 14 amino acids. Germline assignment: CDR1 SGHTA and CDR2 FQGNSA. Unmatched junction bases numbered 6, after V lost 6 bases and J lost 2 bases. Here the CDR3 DNA reads TGTGCCAGCAGGGAGGGGGCGCGGAACTATGGCTACACCTTC. Amino acids: CASREGARNYGYTF.

This clone was picked up one time. This sequence joins TRBV7-9 and TRBJ1-3, with 7 positions matching TRBD1. The V gene's germline CDR1 is SEHNR and CDR2 FQNEAQ (reference sequence). J was trimmed by 4 bases and V by 4 bases; bases with no gene match: 4. This CDR3 is built from 14 residues. The CDR3 DNA sequence: TGTGCCAGCAGCTCGGACAGGCCAGGAAACACCATATATTTT. This gives the protein CASSSDRPGNTIYF.

This clone was seen a handful of times. J is TRBJ1-5 and V is TRBV6-5, with D perhaps matching TRBD1 (5 bases). Germline V gives CDR1 MNHEY, CDR2 SVGAGI. The CDR3 sequence is 14 residues long. The ends were cut back, 6 bases at V and 3 bases at J, with 12 bases in the middle. This CDR3 reads CASRPGTNNQPQHF. As DNA, the CDR3 is TGTGCCAGCAGACCCGGGACCAACAATCAGCCCCAGCATTTT.

V usage is TRBV18 and J usage is TRBJ2-1, with a tentative D call TRBD1 (7 bases). CDR3 length: 13 amino acids. Trimming left V 6 bases short and J 7 bases short, with 13 bases between. The germline gives CDR1 KGHSH, CDR2 LQKENI. Written as DNA, the CDR3 is TGTGCCAGCTCCCCAGGGGGGAGGAATGAGCAGTTCTTC. Translated: CASSPGGRNEQFF.

Only a few counts were recorded for this clone. The chain carries TRBV11-3 and TRBJ2-1; tentatively, D is TRBD2 (5 bases). Trimming shortened V by 1 base and J by 0 bases, and 7 bases separated the two germline ends. The CDR3 has 15 residues. Germline CDR1 SGHNT, CDR2 YENEEA. The CDR3 is CASSLGSASYNEQFF. CDR3 DNA: TGTGCCAGCAGCTTAGGTAGCGCCTCCTACAATGAGCAGTTCTTC.

The chain has TRBV28 and TRBJ2-7; D is perhaps TRBD1 (6 bases). Trimming left V 8 bases short and J 4 bases short, with 21 bases between. Germline V gives CDR1 MDHEN, CDR2 SYDVKM. The CDR3 extends over 15 amino acids. The CDR3: CASHSYDRNQYEQYF. CDR3 sequence (DNA): TGTGCCAGCCATTCCTATGACAGGAACCAATACGAGCAGTACTTC.

The J gene is TRBJ2-3, the V gene TRBV9; possible D gene TRBD2, 5 bases. This CDR3 contains 15 residues. The V gene's germline CDR1 is SGDLS and CDR2 YYNGEE. The V gene lost 4 bases and the J gene lost 2 bases, with 14 bases spanning the gap. CDR3 bases: TGTGCCAGCAGCCCTCCGGACTGGGTCACAGATACGCAGTATTTT. Its protein is CASSPPDWVTDTQYF.

V usage is TRBV7-2 and J usage is TRBJ2-4; D remains ambiguous. Germline V CDR1 and CDR2: SGHTA, FQGNSA. V was cut by 5 bases and J by 4 bases, with 9 bases left in between. The CDR3 has 13 residues. This CDR3 reads CASSTRLKNIQYF. In DNA, the CDR3 is TGTGCCAGCAGCACCAGACTGAAAAACATTCAGTACTTC.

The chain joins TRBV29-1 to TRBJ2-3; D is ambiguous. Germline V gives CDR1 SQVTM, CDR2 ANQGSEA. Trimming shortened V by 4 bases and J by 6 bases, and 14 bases separated the two germline ends. This CDR3 has 13 amino acids. DNA of the CDR3: TGCAGCGTTGGCATGGCTATCGGCGATACGCAGTATTTT. It codes for CSVGMAIGDTQYF.

The chain links TRBV6-5 to TRBJ2-6; D remains unclear. The CDR3 has 15 residues. V was trimmed by 1 base and J by 0 bases, leaving 4 bases between them. CDR1 and CDR2 (germline): MNHEY, SVGAGI. The CDR3 DNA reads as TGTGCCAGCAGTTACTATACCTCTGGGGCCAACGTCCTGACTTTC. This gives the protein CASSYYTSGANVLTF.